Included here is one T cell receptor (beta chain) sequence, with context. This sample's time point: baseline pretreatment blood. Stated treatment: 15 Gy SBRT to primary tumor, nephrectomy 4 weeks later. After SBRT, blood was collected at 2 and 4 weeks, plus baseline. The data derive from a study of radiation and T cells in renal cell carcinoma. Assay used: immunoSEQ multiplex PCR; TCRdb lists only in-frame clones, some missing. In the table there are about 130,000 clones, about four fifths of which are singletons. Germline CDR1 SGHTA, CDR2 FQGNSA. The trim removed 6 bases at V and 0 bases at J, leaving 5 bases unmatched. The CDR3 is made up of 15 amino acids.

The specimen was blood, collected from a patient whose treatment included radiotherapy and nephrectomy. The origin of this receptor is a woman aged 60-70 years with renal cell carcinoma. This chain uses TRBV7-2 with TRBJ2-1, with 7 bases that match TRBD1. In nucleotides, the CDR3 is TGTGCCAGCAGTTGGACAGGTACCTCCTACAATGAGCAGTTCTTC. This codes for CASSWTGTSYNEQFF.